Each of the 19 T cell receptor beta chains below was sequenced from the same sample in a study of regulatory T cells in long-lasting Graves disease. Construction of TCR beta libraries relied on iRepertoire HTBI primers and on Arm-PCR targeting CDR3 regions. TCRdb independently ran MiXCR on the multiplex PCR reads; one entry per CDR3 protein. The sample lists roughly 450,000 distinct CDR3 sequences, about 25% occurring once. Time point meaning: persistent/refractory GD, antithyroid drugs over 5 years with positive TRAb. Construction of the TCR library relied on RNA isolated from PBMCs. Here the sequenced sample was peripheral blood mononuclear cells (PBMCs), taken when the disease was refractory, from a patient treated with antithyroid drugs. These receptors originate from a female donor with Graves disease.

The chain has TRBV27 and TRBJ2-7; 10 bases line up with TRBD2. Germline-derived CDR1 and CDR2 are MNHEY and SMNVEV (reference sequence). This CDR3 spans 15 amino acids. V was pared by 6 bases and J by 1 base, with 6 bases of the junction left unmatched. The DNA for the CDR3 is TGTGCCAGCAGGCGTGGGACTAGCGATTCCTACGAGCAGTACTTC. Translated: CASRRGTSDSYEQYF.

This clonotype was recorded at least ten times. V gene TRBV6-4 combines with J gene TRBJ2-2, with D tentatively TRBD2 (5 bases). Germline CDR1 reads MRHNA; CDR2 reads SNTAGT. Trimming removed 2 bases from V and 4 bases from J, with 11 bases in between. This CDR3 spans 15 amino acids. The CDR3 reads CASSDGEAGTGELFF. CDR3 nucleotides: TGTGCCAGCAGTGACGGAGAGGCGGGCACCGGGGAGCTGTTTTTT.

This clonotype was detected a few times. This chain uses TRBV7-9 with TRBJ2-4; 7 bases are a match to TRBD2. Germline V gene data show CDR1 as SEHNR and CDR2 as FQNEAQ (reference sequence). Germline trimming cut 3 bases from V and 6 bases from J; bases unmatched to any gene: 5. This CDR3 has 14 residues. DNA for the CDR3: TGTGCCAGCAGCTTTGGCGGCGGGGGAAACATTCAGTACTTC. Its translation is CASSFGGGGNIQYF.

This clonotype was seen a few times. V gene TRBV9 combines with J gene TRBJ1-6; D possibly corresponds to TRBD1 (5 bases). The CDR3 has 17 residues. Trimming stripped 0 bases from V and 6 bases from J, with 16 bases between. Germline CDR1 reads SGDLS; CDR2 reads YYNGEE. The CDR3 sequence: CASSVATGAGPNSPLHF. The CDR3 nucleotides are TGTGCCAGCAGCGTAGCTACTGGGGCAGGACCTAATTCACCCCTCCACTTT.

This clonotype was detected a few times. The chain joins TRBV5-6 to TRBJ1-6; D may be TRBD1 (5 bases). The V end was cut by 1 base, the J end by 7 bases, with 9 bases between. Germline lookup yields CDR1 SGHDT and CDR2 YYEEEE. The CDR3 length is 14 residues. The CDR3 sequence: CASSLWGENSPLHF. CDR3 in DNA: TGTGCCAGCAGCTTGTGGGGGGAGAATTCACCCCTCCACTTT.

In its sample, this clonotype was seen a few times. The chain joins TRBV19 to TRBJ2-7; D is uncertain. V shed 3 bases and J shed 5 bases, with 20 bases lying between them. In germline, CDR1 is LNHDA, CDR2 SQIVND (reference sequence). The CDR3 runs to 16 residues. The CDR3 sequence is CASSILSSTSLDEQYF. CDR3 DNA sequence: TGTGCCAGTAGTATTTTGTCTTCCACCTCTCTCGACGAGCAGTACTTC.

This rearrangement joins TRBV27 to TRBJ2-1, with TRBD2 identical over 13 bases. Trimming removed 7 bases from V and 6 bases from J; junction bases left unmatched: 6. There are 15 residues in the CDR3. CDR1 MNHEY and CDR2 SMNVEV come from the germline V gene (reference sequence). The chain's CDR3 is CASNAGTSGTNEQFF. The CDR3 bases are TGTGCCAGCAACGCCGGGACTAGCGGGACCAATGAGCAGTTCTTC.

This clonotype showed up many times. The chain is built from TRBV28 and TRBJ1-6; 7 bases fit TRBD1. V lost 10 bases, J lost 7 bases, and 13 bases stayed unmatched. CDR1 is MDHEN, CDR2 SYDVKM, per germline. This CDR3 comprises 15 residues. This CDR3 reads CATLEQGNLNSPLHF. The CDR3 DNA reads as TGTGCCACCCTCGAACAGGGGAATCTAAATTCACCCCTCCACTTT.

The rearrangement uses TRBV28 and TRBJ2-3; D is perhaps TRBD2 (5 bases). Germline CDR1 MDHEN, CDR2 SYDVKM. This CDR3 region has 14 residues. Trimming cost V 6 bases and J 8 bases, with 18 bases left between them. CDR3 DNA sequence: TGTGCCAGCAGCCGACTACCCGCCCCCGGTACGCAGTATTTT. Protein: CASSRLPAPGTQYF.

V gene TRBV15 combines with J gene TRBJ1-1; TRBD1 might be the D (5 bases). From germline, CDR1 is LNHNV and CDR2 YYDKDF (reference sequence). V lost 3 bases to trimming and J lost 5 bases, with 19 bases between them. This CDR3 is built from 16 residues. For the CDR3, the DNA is TGTGCCACCAGCAGGAATTTCAGGGAGGGAAGGACTGAAGCTTTCTTT. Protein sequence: CATSRNFREGRTEAFF.

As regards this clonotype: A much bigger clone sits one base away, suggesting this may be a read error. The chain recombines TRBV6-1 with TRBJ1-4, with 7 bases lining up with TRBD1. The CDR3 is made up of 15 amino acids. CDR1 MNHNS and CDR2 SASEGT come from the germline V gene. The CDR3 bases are TGTGCCAGCAGACGGGACAGTGCAACTAATGAAAAACTGGTTTTT. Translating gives CASRRDSATNEKLVF.

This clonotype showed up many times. The CDR3 sequence: CAWTDTSNEKLFF. As DNA, the CDR3 is TGTGCCTGGACCGACACGAGTAATGAAAAACTGTTTTTT. The rearrangement links TRBV30 to TRBJ1-4, with D hard to call. Germline V lookup: CDR1 GTSNPN, CDR2 SVGIG (reference sequence). With 4 bases removed from V and 4 bases from J, the gap between germline ends came to 10 bases. There are 13 residues in the CDR3.

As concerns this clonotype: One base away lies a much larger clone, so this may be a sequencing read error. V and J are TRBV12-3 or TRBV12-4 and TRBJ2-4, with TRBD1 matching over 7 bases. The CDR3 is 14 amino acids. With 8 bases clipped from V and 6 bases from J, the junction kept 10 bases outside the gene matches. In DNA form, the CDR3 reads TGTGCCAGCGGATCACAGGGGTTTGGAAACATTCAGTACTTC. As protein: CASGSQGFGNIQYF.

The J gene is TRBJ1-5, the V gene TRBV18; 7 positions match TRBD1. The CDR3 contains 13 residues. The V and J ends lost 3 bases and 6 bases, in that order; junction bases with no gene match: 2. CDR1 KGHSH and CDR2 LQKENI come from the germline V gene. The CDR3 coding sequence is TGTGCCAGCTCACCGACAGGGCTTCAGCCCCAGCATTTT. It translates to CASSPTGLQPQHF.

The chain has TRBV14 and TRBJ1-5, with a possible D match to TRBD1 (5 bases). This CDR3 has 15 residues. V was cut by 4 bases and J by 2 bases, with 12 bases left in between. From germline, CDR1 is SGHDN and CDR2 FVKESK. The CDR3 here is CASSPPGIRNQPQHF. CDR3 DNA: TGTGCCAGCAGCCCCCCAGGGATACGCAATCAGCCCCAGCATTTT.

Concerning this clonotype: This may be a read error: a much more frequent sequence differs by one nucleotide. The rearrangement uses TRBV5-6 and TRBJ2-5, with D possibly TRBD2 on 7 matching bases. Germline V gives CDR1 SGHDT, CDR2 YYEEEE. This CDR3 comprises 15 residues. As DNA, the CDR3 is TGTGTCAGCACCCGGGGGGCTAGCGGACAAGAGACCCAGTACTTC. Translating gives CVSTRGASGQETQYF.

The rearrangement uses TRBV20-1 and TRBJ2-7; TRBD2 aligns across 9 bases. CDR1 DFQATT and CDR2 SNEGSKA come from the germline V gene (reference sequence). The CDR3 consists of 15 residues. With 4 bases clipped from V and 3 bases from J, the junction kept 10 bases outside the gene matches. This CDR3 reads CSAKESTSGFYEQYF. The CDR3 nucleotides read TGCAGTGCTAAGGAGTCGACTAGCGGATTCTACGAGCAGTACTTC.

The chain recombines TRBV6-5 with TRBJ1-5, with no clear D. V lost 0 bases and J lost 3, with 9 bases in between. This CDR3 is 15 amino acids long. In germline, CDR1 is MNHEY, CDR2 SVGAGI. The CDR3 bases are TGTGCCAGCAGTTACTCCCCGGCCCTCAATCAGCCCCAGCATTTT. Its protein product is CASSYSPALNQPQHF.

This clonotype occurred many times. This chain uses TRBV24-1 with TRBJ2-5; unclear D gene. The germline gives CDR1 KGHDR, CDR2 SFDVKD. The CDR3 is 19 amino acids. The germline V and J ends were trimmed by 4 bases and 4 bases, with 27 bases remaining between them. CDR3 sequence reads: CATSDATPGVSRIGETQYF. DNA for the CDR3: TGTGCCACCAGTGACGCCACCCCGGGCGTATCACGTATCGGAGAGACCCAGTACTTC.